This TCR beta chain was observed in a study of vaccination and CD4 T cells after COVID-19. Study overall: Post-diagnosis, post-COVID samples were collected after a median around 97 days, ranging 35 to 161.

The Oncomine TCR Beta short-read assay sequenced DNA from cultured CD4+ T cells. Cultured CD4+ T cells yielded the extracted genomic DNA. MiXCR, run by TCRdb on the PCR reads, gives a single entry per CDR3 protein. The sample has 8,500 to 9,500 distinct CDR3 sequences; approximately 60% are singletons. Treatment in this sample: approximately 9-day PBMC culture with coronavirus spike peptide pools or control peptides (ViraFEST assay). The V gene lost 0 bases and the J gene lost 4 bases, with 3 bases spanning the gap. Germline V gene lookup returns CDR1 ENHRY and CDR2 SYGVKD. The CDR3 consists of 12 residues. Note on this clonotype: Its matching antigen is unknown.

The specimen was cultured CD4+ T cells from blood, collected after SARS-CoV-2 vaccination. The chain links TRBV10-3 to TRBJ2-5; D is uncertain. This clonotype was obtained from a human donor with COVID-19. The chain's CDR3 is CAISESAETQYF. For the CDR3, the DNA is TGTGCCATCAGTGAGTCTGCAGAGACCCAGTACTTC.